The rows below give T cell receptor beta chains drawn from one sample of a study of vaccination effects on CD4 cells after COVID-19. Their antigen targets remain unknown. The assay was immunoSEQ multiplex PCR, and TCRdb's table has in-frame clones only and misses some. The sample contains about 7,400 clones, under 85% of which appear only once. The sample in question was CD4+ T cells from PBMCs cultured with HCoV-229E spike peptides, obtained before COVID-19 vaccination. All receptors derive from a human donor who received a COVID-19 vaccine. The CDR3 runs from the conserved cysteine through the conserved F or W. Each record gives: D gene, J gene, clone size, V gene, CDR3 DNA, CDR3 protein. D genes are given only for firm matches. Not every row has a clone size; where given, it reads once, few, many or a size class.

-,TRBJ2-1,medium-sized,TRBV7-9,TGTGCCAGAAAAATAGGGCCCTTATACAATGAGCAGTTCTTC,CARKIGPLYNEQFF
-,TRBJ1-5,-,TRBV12-2,TGTGCAAGTCGCTTAGGAAGTGAGGGGTGGCATCAGCCCCAGCATTTT,CASRLGSEGWHQPQHF
TRBD1,TRBJ2-1,-,TRBV2,TGTGCCAGCAGAAACAGGGGGCTCTACAATGAGCAGTTCTTC,CASRNRGLYNEQFF
TRBD2,TRBJ2-3,few,TRBV4-1,TGCGCCAGCAGCCAGCCCCCCTTGGTAGCGGGAGCACCTAGCACAGATACGCAGTATTTT,CASSQPPLVAGAPSTDTQYF
TRBD1,TRBJ1-2,once,TRBV6-5,TGTGCCAGCAGTTACTCGAGGACAGGGGGCGGCTATGGCTACACCTTC,CASSYSRTGGGYGYTF
-,TRBJ2-1,-,TRBV30,TGTGCCTGGATGCCATCTACTCCCAATGAGCAGTTCTTC,CAWMPSTPNEQFF
-,TRBJ2-3,-,TRBV18,TGTGCCAGCTCACTCTACACAGATACGCAGTATTTT,CASSLYTDTQYF
TRBD1,TRBJ2-1,-,TRBV12-3/TRBV12-4,TGTGCCAGCAGATCGCGGCAGGGGGTTGGGCAGTTCTTC,CASRSRQGVGQFF
TRBD1,TRBJ2-2,-,TRBV5-4,TGTGCCAGCAGACAAAATTCTCCAGGGGGTCTCACCGGGGAGCTGTTTTTT,CASRQNSPGGLTGELFF
-,TRBJ1-2,-,TRBV12-3/TRBV12-4,TGTGCCATCAGGGGAATGGCAACCTATGGCTACACCTTC,CAIRGMATYGYTF
TRBD1,TRBJ1-3,-,TRBV19,TGTGCCAGCCGCCGGGACAGGGGAGTGTACACCATATATTTT,CASRRDRGVYTIYF
-,TRBJ2-3,-,TRBV3-1/TRBV3-2,TGTGCCAGCAGCCAAGATGGGCAGAGCACAGATACGCAGTATTTT,CASSQDGQSTDTQYF
TRBD1,TRBJ1-5,-,TRBV5-5,TGTGCCAGCAGCTGGGGGACAGGGATCAATCAGCCCCAGCATTTT,CASSWGTGINQPQHF
-,TRBJ2-7,-,TRBV10-3,TGTGCCATCAGTACGGGTACCTACGAGCAGTACTTC,CAISTGTYEQYF
TRBD1,TRBJ2-1,-,TRBV7-8,TGTGCCAGCAGCTTAGGGGACAGGATTGCCTACAATGAGCAGTTCTTC,CASSLGDRIAYNEQFF
-,TRBJ1-2,-,TRBV24-1,TGTGCCACCAGTGATGGACAGCTATATGGCTACACCTTC,CATSDGQLYGYTF
-,TRBJ2-7,-,TRBV29-1,TGCAGCGTCAGGACCTCCGGCCACTACGAGCAGTACTTC,CSVRTSGHYEQYF
-,TRBJ1-5,-,TRBV6-5,TGTGCCAGCAGTTCAAGGGCAGGTTATAGCAATCAGCCCCAGCATTTT,CASSSRAGYSNQPQHF
TRBD2,TRBJ2-5,-,TRBV19,TGTGCCAGTAGACCCAGGCTAGCGGGGTCAGAGACCCAGTACTTC,CASRPRLAGSETQYF
-,TRBJ2-2,-,TRBV19,TGTGCCAGTACCCCCCGGGGACCCGGGGAGCTGTTTTTT,CASTPRGPGELFF
-,TRBJ1-4,few,TRBV19,TGTGCCAGTAGTCGACCGAATAATGAAAAACTGTTTTTT,CASSRPNNEKLFF
-,TRBJ2-7,-,TRBV21-1,TGTGCCAGCAAAAAACTAGCGGGGACTGTCGAGCAGTACTTC,CASKKLAGTVEQYF
-,TRBJ1-2,-,TRBV5-5,TGTGCCAGCAGCTTGGATTCAGGTTGGGATGGCTACACCTTC,CASSLDSGWDGYTF
TRBD1,TRBJ1-1,-,TRBV10-3,TGTGCCATCAGTGATAACAGGGGCAACACTGAAGCTTTCTTT,CAISDNRGNTEAFF
-,TRBJ1-2,-,TRBV5-5,TGTGCCAGCAGCTTGGCCGTTCAGGACTATAGCTACACCTTC,CASSLAVQDYSYTF
TRBD1,TRBJ2-5,few,TRBV5-4,TGTGCCAGCAGGTCCAGGGGGGAGACCCAGTACTTC,CASRSRGETQYF
TRBD1,TRBJ1-5,-,TRBV7-9,TGTGCCAGTACCGGGACAGGTGATCAGCCCCAGCATTTT,CASTGTGDQPQHF
TRBD1,TRBJ1-2,once,TRBV6-5,TGTGCCAGCAGTACGGGACAGGGGTTCGATGGCTACACCTTC,CASSTGQGFDGYTF
-,TRBJ2-5,-,TRBV9,TGTGCCAGCAGCGTAGGAACCCTTAGGGAGACCCAGTACTTC,CASSVGTLRETQYF
TRBD2,TRBJ2-1,-,TRBV7-9,TGTGCCAGCAGCTTAGGACTAGCGGGAAGGGATGAGCAGTTCTTC,CASSLGLAGRDEQFF
-,TRBJ2-7,-,TRBV27,TGTGCCAGCACCCGGGGTGGGTACTTC,CASTRGGYF
-,TRBJ1-2,-,TRBV7-9,TGTGCCAGCAGCGATGGCTACACCTTC,CASSDGYTF
-,TRBJ2-2,-,TRBV10-1,TGCGCCAGCAGTCAGCAGCTCAACGGGGAGCTGTTTTTT,CASSQQLNGELFF
TRBD1,TRBJ2-1,-,TRBV11-2,TGTGCCAGCAGCTTAGGACAGGGAAACTACAATGAGCAGTTCTTC,CASSLGQGNYNEQFF
TRBD1,TRBJ1-1,-,TRBV6-2/TRBV6-3,TGTGCCAGCAGTTACATGGGACAGGGTGAAGCTTTCTTT,CASSYMGQGEAFF
-,TRBJ1-1,-,TRBV7-9,TGTGCCAGCAGCTTCTCAGGGTTTAACACTGAAGCTTTCTTT,CASSFSGFNTEAFF
TRBD2,TRBJ2-7,-,TRBV19,TGTGCCAGTAGTGATGGGGGACTAGCGGGCCCCTACGAGCAGTACTTC,CASSDGGLAGPYEQYF
-,TRBJ1-6,-,TRBV10-1,TGCGCCAGCAGTGACGGGGTTTCACCCCTCCACTTT,CASSDGVSPLHF
-,TRBJ2-7,-,TRBV3-1/TRBV3-2,TGTGCCAGCCAGGACTACAACGAGCAGTACTTC,CASQDYNEQYF
TRBD1,TRBJ2-7,-,TRBV28,TGTGCCAGCAGTTTATTAGGACAGGGTGGCGAGCAGTACTTC,CASSLLGQGGEQYF
TRBD2,TRBJ2-1,-,TRBV4-2,TGTGCCAGCAGCCAAGAAGCGACTAGCGGGAGCTCCTACAATGAGCAGTTCTTC,CASSQEATSGSSYNEQFF
TRBD2,TRBJ2-3,-,TRBV5-1,TGCGCCAGCAGCCAGGGACTAGGGGAAGATACGCAGTATTTT,CASSQGLGEDTQYF
TRBD1,TRBJ2-7,-,TRBV10-3,TGTGCCATCAGTCCAGGGGTGGGACAGGGATCCTACGAGCAGTACTTC,CAISPGVGQGSYEQYF
-,TRBJ1-5,-,TRBV4-1,TGCGCCAGCAGCCAAGTTGTGGGACTCAAACCCAATCAGCCCCAGCATTTT,CASSQVVGLKPNQPQHF
-,TRBJ1-1,-,TRBV5-6,TGTGCCAGCAGCTTGGGCGGCCGGGTTAACACTGAAGCTTTCTTT,CASSLGGRVNTEAFF
TRBD2,TRBJ2-2,-,TRBV6-5,TGTGCCAGCAGCCCCAGCGGGGTTTACTCCGGGGAGCTGTTTTTT,CASSPSGVYSGELFF
TRBD1,TRBJ1-2,-,TRBV6-5,TGTGCCAGCATAAGACAGGGAGGGGAGGGTGGCTACACCTTC,CASIRQGGEGGYTF
-,TRBJ1-1,-,TRBV19,TGTGCCAGTAGTCCGTTCAGCGTGAACACTGAAGCTTTCTTT,CASSPFSVNTEAFF
-,TRBJ1-5,once,TRBV10-2,TGCGCCAGCAGCCTCGACAGGCCCAGTGGGCCCCAGCATTTT,CASSLDRPSGPQHF
-,TRBJ2-1,-,TRBV12-2,TGTGCAAGTCCTCCACAACGAGAGGGTCGTGGACTAACCCCCTACAATGAGCAGTTCTTC,CASPPQREGRGLTPYNEQFF